The next 32 T cell receptor beta chains were all read from a single sample in a study of regulatory T cells in long-lasting Graves disease. Assembly of TCR beta libraries relied on iRepertoire HTBI primers together with Arm-PCR of CDR3 regions. TCRdb recomputed calls from the multiplex PCR reads with MiXCR, one row per CDR3 protein. The sample shows fewer than 650,000 distinct CDR3 sequences, around 15% of them seen only once. Indicated time point: newly diagnosed GD, antithyroid drugs for less than 3 months. Preparation of the TCR library used RNA extracted from PBMCs. These data are also associated with another study on T cells in Graves' hyperthyroidism and ophthalmopathy.

The input for sequencing was peripheral blood mononuclear cells (PBMCs), taken at new diagnosis, from a patient treated with antithyroid drugs. These receptors all come from a man aged 18 to 29 with Graves disease.

The rearrangement joins TRBV5-1 to TRBJ1-3; D gene unclear. CDR1 and CDR2 from the germline V gene are SGHRS and YFSETQ. This CDR3 has 15 residues. V dropped 0 bases and J dropped 0 bases, with 7 bases sitting between them. The CDR3: CASSLDDFSGNTIYF. CDR3 nucleotide sequence: TGCGCCAGCAGCTTGGACGACTTCTCTGGAAACACCATATATTTT.

This clonotype has a handful of counts. The chain employs TRBV11-2 and TRBJ2-5; no firm D call. The V end lost 5 bases, the J end lost 2 bases, and 12 bases lay between the germline ends. CDR1 is SGHAT, CDR2 FQNNGV, per germline. The CDR3 is 14 amino acids. The CDR3 DNA reads TGTGCCAGCAGCCCTATAAGGGTTCAAGAGACCCAGTACTTC. Translating gives CASSPIRVQETQYF.

V usage is TRBV12-3 or TRBV12-4 and J usage is TRBJ2-3; D is ambiguous. There are 11 residues in the CDR3. V was pared by 4 bases and J by 6 bases, with 5 bases between. CDR3 amino acids: CASSSMDTQYF. CDR3 nucleotide sequence: TGTGCCAGCAGTTCAATGGATACGCAGTATTTT.

This clonotype occurred many times. The chain couples TRBV7-3 to TRBJ2-7; unclear D gene. Trimming took 5 bases from V and 2 from J, leaving 16 bases between them. Per germline, CDR1 SGHTA and CDR2 FQGTGA. The CDR3 has 15 amino acids. This chain's CDR3 is CASSPDAGRAYEQYF. CDR3 DNA sequence: TGTGCCAGCAGCCCAGATGCTGGACGAGCCTACGAGCAGTACTTC.

The rearrangement uses TRBV5-1 and TRBJ1-3, with D maybe TRBD1 (6 bases). Trimming removed 4 bases at V and 0 bases at J, with 14 bases between. The CDR3 has 16 residues. Germline CDR1 reads SGHRS; CDR2 reads YFSETQ. In DNA, the CDR3 is TGCGCCAGCAGCAACGACAGGCCAAGCTCTGGAAACACCATATATTTT. This sequence encodes CASSNDRPSSGNTIYF.

This clonotype was observed a few times. DNA for the CDR3: TGTGCCAGCAGCCCCTACCTGACAGGTGTCTACTCTGGAAACACCATATATTTT. This encodes CASSPYLTGVYSGNTIYF. The chain couples TRBV7-2 to TRBJ1-3, with D possibly being TRBD1 (6 bases). From germline, CDR1 is SGHTA and CDR2 FQGNSA. The CDR3 sequence is 18 residues long. V was cut by 5 bases and J by 0 bases, with 20 bases left in between.

This clonotype turned up a few times. V is TRBV11-2 and J is TRBJ1-5, with 10 bases aligning to TRBD1. The CDR3 loop spans 16 amino acids. Trimming cost V 5 bases and J 6 bases; bases outside gene matches: 10. CDR1 and CDR2 (germline): SGHAT, FQNNGV. CDR3 amino acids: CASSPGGQGIGQPQHF. The CDR3 bases are TGTGCCAGCAGCCCGGGGGGACAGGGGATAGGTCAGCCCCAGCATTTT. Together with reference TRBV11-2 and TRBJ1-5, the CDR3 gives the full variable domain: EAGVAQSPRYKIIEKRQSVAFWCNPISGHATLYWYQQILGQGPKLLIQFQNNGVVDDSQLPKDRFSAERLKGVDSTLKIQPAKLEDSAVYLCASSPGGQGIGQPQHFGDGTRLSIL.

The V call is TRBV19, the J call TRBJ1-2, with 11 nucleotides matching TRBD1. The CDR3 has 16 residues. The V segment lost 7 bases and the J segment 4 bases; nucleotides outside the gene matches: 11. Germline CDR1 reads LNHDA; CDR2 reads SQIVND (reference sequence). This CDR3 reads CASIPNRGTGGYGYTF. The CDR3 coding sequence is TGTGCCAGTATCCCCAACCGGGGGACAGGGGGCTATGGCTACACCTTC.

This rearrangement joins TRBV20-1 to TRBJ1-2, with 9 bases matching TRBD1. From germline, CDR1 is DFQATT and CDR2 SNEGSKA (reference sequence). V shed 1 base, J shed 4 bases, and the junction held 10 bases outside the gene matches. The CDR3 spans 16 residues. The CDR3 nucleotides read TGCAGTGCTAGAGGACGACAGGGGGTATTGACCTATGGCTACACCTTC. This sequence encodes CSARGRQGVLTYGYTF.

The V and J genes are TRBV18 and TRBJ2-1, with 9 bases lining up with TRBD2. The J call is doubtful: the DNA matches TRBJ2-5 better. The CDR3 has 15 residues. Germline CDR1 KGHSH, CDR2 LQKENI. DNA of the CDR3: TGTGCCAGCTCACCACGGACTAGCGAGGGAGAGACCCAGTACTTC. It codes for CASSPRTSEGETQYF.

The chain joins TRBV28 to TRBJ1-2; 8 bases match TRBD1. The CDR3 sequence is 16 residues long. The germline gives CDR1 MDHEN, CDR2 SYDVKM. J lost 7 bases, V lost 10 bases, and 20 bases had no gene match. CDR3 coding DNA: TGTGCCATCCACCATAACACGGGACAGGATTTGACTGGCTACACCTTC. Encoded protein: CAIHHNTGQDLTGYTF.

This clonotype was detected ten times or more. CDR3 protein: CASSWRLAAQETQYF. The CDR3 DNA is TGTGCCAGCAGTTGGAGACTAGCGGCTCAAGAGACCCAGTACTTC. The rearrangement uses TRBV12-3 or TRBV12-4 and TRBJ2-5; 9 bases are shared with TRBD2. This CDR3 is built from 15 residues. Trimming took 4 bases from V and 2 from J; bases not matched to a gene: 5.

This clonotype has more than one count but fewer than ten. CDR3: CASSPTGTLGEYEQYF. For the CDR3, the DNA is TGTGCCAGCTCACCAACTGGGACCCTAGGGGAATACGAGCAGTACTTC. This chain connects TRBV18 to TRBJ2-7, with D possibly being TRBD1 or TRBD2 (5 bases each). Germline V gene lookup returns CDR1 KGHSH and CDR2 LQKENI. V gave up 2 bases and J gave up 4 bases, with 18 bases separating them. CDR3 length: 16 residues. Full variable domain (rest looked up from reference TRBV18 and TRBJ2-7): NAGVMQNPRHLVRRRGQEARLRCSPMKGHSHVYWYRQLPEEGLKFMVYLQKENIIDESGMPKERFSAEFPKEGPSILRIQQVVRGDSAAYFCASSPTGTLGEYEQYFGPGTRLTVT.

This chain links TRBV2 with TRBJ1-3, with D uncertain. Trimming pared 3 bases from V and 3 bases from J, leaving 9 bases between. The germline CDR1 and CDR2 sequences are SNHLY and FYNNEI. This CDR3 comprises 14 residues. The DNA of the CDR3 is TGTGCCAGCAGTGATAGCGGTTTTGGAAACACCATATATTTT. It specifies CASSDSGFGNTIYF.

This clonotype came up many times. The rearrangement links TRBV10-3 to TRBJ1-5; the match to TRBD1 covers 8 bases. Germline assignment: CDR1 ENHRY and CDR2 SYGVKD. The CDR3 loop spans 13 amino acids. With V trimmed by 10 bases and J by 3 bases, 5 bases remained unmatched. CDR3 amino acids: CATRTGHNQPQHF. CDR3 sequence (DNA): TGTGCCACCCGGACAGGGCACAATCAGCCCCAGCATTTT.

This clonotype showed up many times. The CDR3 coding sequence is TGTGCCAGCAGTTTACAGCACCCAGAATACAATGAGCAGTTCTTC. Residues: CASSLQHPEYNEQFF. The V gene is TRBV27, the J gene TRBJ2-1; D uncertain. Germline V CDR1 and CDR2: MNHEY, SMNVEV (reference sequence). The V end lost 2 bases, the J end lost 4 bases, and 12 bases lay between the germline ends. The length of the CDR3 is 15 residues.

This clonotype has just a few counts. The chain recombines TRBV5-1 with TRBJ2-6, with D possibly called TRBD1 or TRBD2 (5 bases each). The V and J ends lost 0 bases and 0 bases respectively, with 7 bases between them. Germline CDR1 is SGHRS and CDR2 is YFSETQ. The CDR3 contains 16 residues. The DNA of the CDR3 is TGCGCCAGCAGCTTGGCGGGGACCTCTGGGGCCAACGTCCTGACTTTC. This translates into CASSLAGTSGANVLTF.

The genes are TRBV19 and TRBJ2-2; 7 bases match TRBD1. CDR3 length: 12 amino acids. CDR1 is LNHDA, CDR2 SQIVND, per germline (reference sequence). In nucleotides, the CDR3 is TGTCCCCTACAGGGGACGGTCGGGGAGCTGTTTTTT. This codes for CPLQGTVGELFF.

This clonotype was detected many times. CDR3 region: CASSPLGEQSTDTQYF. Here the CDR3 DNA reads TGTGCCAGCAGTCCCTTGGGGGAGCAAAGCACAGATACGCAGTATTTT. V and J are TRBV27 and TRBJ2-3; either TRBD1 or TRBD2 may fit D (5 bases each). Trimming removed 5 bases at V and 0 bases at J, with 15 bases between. The CDR3 loop spans 16 amino acids. Germline lookup yields CDR1 MNHEY and CDR2 SMNVEV (reference sequence).

This chain joins TRBV29-1 and TRBJ2-5; 7 bases are shared with TRBD2. Germline values: CDR1 SQVTM, CDR2 ANQGSEA. This CDR3 region has 16 residues. J lost 5 bases, V lost 0 bases, and 12 bases had no gene match. The CDR3 region has the DNA TGCAGCGTTGAAGATCCTAGCGGCAGCCTTTTGGAGACCCAGTACTTC. This encodes CSVEDPSGSLLETQYF.

The V and J genes are TRBV5-1 and TRBJ2-2, with TRBD1 matching over 8 bases. Losses at the gene ends were 5 bases for V and 5 bases for J; bases not matched to a gene: 8. The CDR3 covers 15 residues. The germline V gene encodes CDR1 SGHRS and CDR2 YFSETQ. The CDR3 loop reads CASRWGTGGTGELFF. Here the CDR3 DNA reads TGCGCCAGCAGATGGGGCACAGGGGGAACCGGGGAGCTGTTTTTT.

This clonotype showed up just a few times. The genes are TRBV6-1 and TRBJ1-2, with a weak D call TRBD1 (6 bases). Germline CDR1 is MNHNS and CDR2 is SASEGT. V lost 6 bases and J 8 bases, leaving 16 bases between the germline ends. The CDR3 has 13 amino acids. The CDR3 DNA sequence: TGTGCCAGCAGACAGGGAGGGGCACAAGGCTACACCTTC. As protein: CASRQGGAQGYTF.

This clonotype appeared many times. The CDR3 protein is CSASRQNPTAGYTF. The CDR3 region has the DNA TGCAGTGCTTCCCGACAGAACCCAACTGCTGGCTACACCTTC. The gene calls are TRBV20-1 and TRBJ1-2; TRBD1 is a possible D gene (5 bases). The CDR3 consists of 14 residues. Germline V CDR1 and CDR2: DFQATT, SNEGSKA (reference sequence). V lost 5 bases and J 7 bases, leaving 20 bases between the germline ends.

This clonotype was found many times. The gene calls are TRBV9 and TRBJ2-3; 7 nucleotides align to TRBD2. This CDR3 is 14 amino acids long. Per germline, CDR1 SGDLS and CDR2 YYNGEE. The ends lost 4 bases at V and 3 bases at J; junction bases unmatched: 5. This CDR3 reads CASSKRDYTDTQYF. In DNA, the CDR3 is TGTGCCAGCAGCAAACGGGACTATACAGATACGCAGTATTTT.

The CDR3 DNA reads TGTGCCGCATCTAATGAACGAAACACCATATATTTT. It is translated as CAASNERNTIYF. The chain links TRBV30 to TRBJ1-3; D ambiguous. The CDR3 is made up of 12 amino acids. Trimming shortened V by 8 bases and J by 5 bases, and 13 bases separated the two germline ends. In germline, CDR1 is GTSNPN, CDR2 SVGIG (reference sequence). Combining the CDR3 with reference TRBV30 and TRBJ1-3 gives the whole variable domain SQTIHQWPATLVQPVGSPLSLECTVEGTSNPNLYWYRQAAGRGLQLLFYSVGIGQISSEVPQNLSASRPQDRQFILSSKKLLLSDSGFYLCAASNERNTIYFGEGSWLTVV.

Details on this clonotype: A read error is possible here, since a much larger clone lies one base away. This rearrangement joins TRBV30 to TRBJ2-4; 7 nucleotides line up with TRBD2. Looked up from germline, CDR1 is GTSNPN and CDR2 is SVGIG (reference sequence). V trimming: 4 bases; J trimming: 0 bases; junction bases outside the gene matches: 9. This CDR3 comprises 16 residues. The CDR3 nucleotides read TGTGCCTGGACCCCAGCGGGGTCCCTAGCCAAAAACATTCAGTACTTC. Its translation is CAWTPAGSLAKNIQYF.

This clonotype was counted ten times or more. V usage is TRBV12-3 or TRBV12-4 and J usage is TRBJ2-7, with 8 bases fitting TRBD2. After removal of 1 base from V and 0 bases from J, the junction contained 5 bases not matched to a gene. The CDR3 is 16 residues long. CDR3 sequence reads: CASSLGNSGISYEQYF. The CDR3, as DNA: TGTGCCAGCAGTTTAGGAAATAGCGGGATCTCCTACGAGCAGTACTTC.

This clonotype was observed many times. The chain links TRBV7-2 to TRBJ2-2, with a tentative D call TRBD1 (6 bases). CDR3 length: 14 residues. V lost 0 bases to trimming and J lost 4 bases, with 6 bases between them. Germline assignment: CDR1 SGHTA and CDR2 FQGNSA. This CDR3 is CASSLAGATGELFF. CDR3 nucleotides: TGTGCCAGCAGCTTAGCGGGGGCCACCGGGGAGCTGTTTTTT. Combining the CDR3 with reference TRBV7-2 and TRBJ2-2 gives the whole variable domain GAGVSQSPSNKVTEKGKDVELRCDPISGHTALYWYRQSLGQGLEFLIYFQGNSAPDKSGLPSDRFSAERTGGSVSTLTIQRTQQEDSAVYLCASSLAGATGELFFGEGSRLTVL.

This clonotype was seen ten or more times. The gene calls are TRBV18 and TRBJ1-2; perhaps TRBD1 as D (5 bases). The germline gives CDR1 KGHSH, CDR2 LQKENI. Between the trimmed V and J ends, which lost 0 bases and 8 bases, there was a span of 7 bases. This CDR3 contains 12 residues. For the CDR3, the DNA is TGTGCCAGCTCACCACCGGGGCAGGGCTACACCTTC. Translating it yields CASSPPGQGYTF.

This clonotype was observed many times. The rearrangement uses TRBV30 and TRBJ2-2, with D unclear. V gave up 1 base and J gave up 1 base, with 7 bases separating them. The V gene's germline CDR1 is GTSNPN and CDR2 SVGIG (reference sequence). This CDR3 is built from 14 residues. Written as DNA, the CDR3 is TGTGCCTGGAGTGGCCTAAGGAACACCGGGGAGCTGTTTTTT. This translates into CAWSGLRNTGELFF. Complete variable domain (other parts from reference TRBV30 and TRBJ2-2): SQTIHQWPATLVQPVGSPLSLECTVEGTSNPNLYWYRQAAGRGLQLLFYSVGIGQISSEVPQNLSASRPQDRQFILSSKKLLLSDSGFYLCAWSGLRNTGELFFGEGSRLTVL.

This clonotype was picked up many times. The chain combines TRBV7-9 with TRBJ1-1; no reliable D call. Per the germline V gene, CDR1 is SEHNR and CDR2 is FQNEAQ (reference sequence). The length of the CDR3 is 11 residues. Trimming took 2 bases from V and 8 from J, leaving 6 bases between them. CDR3 amino acids: CASSLIGEAFF. The CDR3 region has the DNA TGTGCCAGCAGCTTAATCGGCGAAGCTTTCTTT.

This clonotype was seen ten or more times. The V call is TRBV11-2, the J call TRBJ2-7; TRBD2 agrees at 10 bases. The trim removed 1 base at V and 6 bases at J, leaving 3 bases unmatched. The length of the CDR3 is 14 residues. Germline lookup yields CDR1 SGHAT and CDR2 FQNNGV. The CDR3 region has the DNA TGTGCCAGCAGCTTAGGTTGGACTAGCGGCGAGCAGTACTTC. This encodes CASSLGWTSGEQYF.